This T cell receptor (beta chain) was documented in a study of CD8+CD57+ T cells in acquired aplastic anemia. Study-level background: An average of roughly 3 ug of DNA was obtained from sorted CD4+ and CD8+ cells.

Investigators profiled TCR beta VDJ and CDR3 from genomic DNA template. TCRdb fed the reads into MiXCR, producing one record per CDR3 protein. This table has over 150,000 distinct CDR3 sequences, about 50% appearing once. The authors sequenced patients whose flow cytometry had shown CD8+CD57+ cell expansion. This CDR3 has 13 residues. Trimming removed 2 bases from V and 4 bases from J; junction bases left unmatched: 1. Germline V gene lookup returns CDR1 DFQATT and CDR2 SNEGSKA (reference sequence). This clonotype came up a few times. Its antigen remains unidentified. Study outcomes and limitations: Shared by patients and controls, fewer than 30 CD8+ CDR3s were abundant in patients.

The sequence was obtained from a human donor with aplastic anemia. The V and J genes are TRBV20-1 and TRBJ2-5, with 10 bases identical to TRBD2. Sequencing used sorted CD4+, CD8+, or CD8+CD57+ T cells (not recorded which) from PBMCs. The CDR3 nucleotides read TGCAGTGCTAGATTAGCGGGGGGAGAGACCCAGTACTTC. Amino acid sequence: CSARLAGGETQYF.